The 15 T cell receptor beta chains given below trace back to one sample, sequenced in a study of blood T cell repertoires in COVID-19. TCRdb's copy holds only in-frame clones and misses some; the assay was immunoSEQ multiplex PCR. The sample has over 20,000 clones; around three quarters are singletons. Sequences were obtained from peripheral blood. The receptors were sampled from a woman older than 75 with acute or convalescent COVID-19.

The gene calls are TRBV7-6 and TRBJ2-1, with D possibly being TRBD2 (6 bases). V was clipped by 3 bases and J by 7 bases, with 13 bases between them. The germline V gene encodes CDR1 SGHVS and CDR2 FNYEAQ. The CDR3 consists of 14 residues. The CDR3 loop reads CASSFGGGGNEQFF. The CDR3 coding sequence is TGTGCCAGCAGCTTCGGGGGTGGAGGGAATGAGCAGTTCTTC.

The chain has TRBV7-2 and TRBJ2-3, with a tentative D call TRBD2 (5 bases). The CDR3 is made up of 14 amino acids. Looked up from germline, CDR1 is SGHTA and CDR2 is FQGNSA. V gave up 6 bases and J gave up 2 bases, with 12 bases separating them. In DNA, the CDR3 is TGTGCCAGCAGGGATGGACTTTCCACAGATACGCAGTATTTT. Translated: CASRDGLSTDTQYF.

V is TRBV5-1 and J is TRBJ2-7; 9 positions agree with TRBD2. This CDR3 spans 15 amino acids. Losses at the gene ends were 0 bases for V and 6 bases for J; bases not matched to a gene: 7. Looked up from germline, CDR1 is SGHRS and CDR2 is YFSETQ. Here the CDR3 reads CASSLDPSGRSEQYF. The CDR3 nucleotides are TGCGCCAGCAGCTTGGATCCCAGCGGGAGGAGCGAGCAGTACTTC.

V usage is TRBV7-2 and J usage is TRBJ2-7; possibly TRBD1 for D (5 bases). Germline values: CDR1 SGHTA, CDR2 FQGNSA. Between the trimmed V and J ends, which lost 2 bases and 2 bases, there was a span of 10 bases. This CDR3 spans 14 amino acids. DNA of the CDR3: TGTGCCAGCAGCTTAATACCAGGGACCTACGAGCAGTACTTC. Translating gives CASSLIPGTYEQYF.

V is TRBV7-3 and J is TRBJ1-5; the match to TRBD1 covers 10 bases. Germline V gene lookup returns CDR1 SGHTA and CDR2 FQGTGA. The CDR3 sequence is 14 residues long. Trimming removed 1 base from V and 6 bases from J; junction bases left unmatched: 0. The DNA of the CDR3 is TGTGCCAGCAGCTTAAGGGACAGGGGTCAGCCCCAGCATTTT. It translates to CASSLRDRGQPQHF.

This chain connects TRBV6-1 to TRBJ2-7; 10 nucleotides line up with TRBD1. V shed 2 bases, J shed 5 bases, and the junction held 6 bases outside the gene matches. Germline V lookup: CDR1 MNHNS, CDR2 SASEGT. The CDR3 contains 15 residues. The CDR3 region is CASSERRTGGNEQYF. CDR3 DNA: TGTGCCAGCAGTGAAAGGAGGACAGGGGGTAACGAGCAGTACTTC.

This clone was seen many times. The rearrangement joins TRBV6-5 to TRBJ1-3; D is ambiguous. The V and J ends lost 3 bases and 4 bases respectively, with 16 bases between them. Germline values: CDR1 MNHEY, CDR2 SVGAGI. The CDR3 loop spans 16 amino acids. The CDR3 DNA follows: TGTGCCAGCAGTTATTCGACTGACCCGCAGGGAAACACCATATATTTT. Translated: CASSYSTDPQGNTIYF.

This clone was recorded a few times. The gene calls are TRBV4-1 and TRBJ1-2; D uncertain. V was trimmed by 2 bases and J by 7 bases, leaving 14 bases between them. CDR1 is MGHRA, CDR2 YSYEKL, per germline. This CDR3 region has 14 residues. The DNA of the CDR3 is TGCGCCAGCAGCCAATCATCCGGTGCTTTTGGCTACACCTTC. Encoded protein: CASSQSSGAFGYTF.

V usage is TRBV18 and J usage is TRBJ1-4; the D gene is possibly TRBD1 (5 bases). From germline, CDR1 is KGHSH and CDR2 LQKENI. There are 16 residues in the CDR3. Trimming left V 6 bases short and J 3 bases short, with 17 bases between. The CDR3 is CASSSRAPQSNEKLFF. In DNA form, the CDR3 reads TGTGCCAGCTCGTCCAGGGCCCCACAGTCTAATGAAAAACTGTTTTTT.

The chain has TRBV7-2 and TRBJ1-1, with 9 bases that match TRBD1. V lost 3 bases and J lost 10; bases outside the gene matches: 9. Looked up from germline, CDR1 is SGHTA and CDR2 is FQGNSA. This CDR3 is built from 14 residues. The CDR3 DNA is TGTGCCAGCAGCTTGGGGGGGACAGGGAAACGAGCTTTCTTT. Its translation: CASSLGGTGKRAFF.

In this sample, this clone turned up a few times. This chain joins TRBV21-1 and TRBJ1-1. TRBV21-1 is marked as a pseudogene. This CDR3 region has 14 residues. The CDR3 spells CASSLSRQNTEAFF. CDR3 coding DNA: TGTGCCAGCAGCCTATCCCGCCAGAACACTGAAGCTTTCTTT.

The chain carries TRBV5-1 and TRBJ1-2; 7 bases are a match to TRBD1. This CDR3 spans 14 amino acids. J lost 2 bases, V lost 0 bases, and 1 base had no gene match. CDR1 is SGHRS and CDR2 is YFSETQ in the germline V gene. The CDR3 loop reads CASSLEGANYGYTF. Here the CDR3 DNA reads TGCGCCAGCAGCTTGGAGGGGGCCAACTATGGCTACACCTTC.

This clone was counted only a few times. V and J are TRBV9 and TRBJ2-1, with 7 bases fitting TRBD1. The CDR3 spans 13 residues. Germline-derived CDR1 and CDR2 are SGDLS and YYNGEE. V lost 3 bases, J lost 6 bases, and 3 bases stayed unmatched. DNA of the CDR3: TGTGCCAGCAGCGCGGGACAGCTCAATGAGCAGTTCTTC. Translated, it gives CASSAGQLNEQFF.

The V call is TRBV12-5, the J call TRBJ2-2, with 7 bases matching TRBD1. CDR1 LGHNT and CDR2 FRNRAP come from the germline V gene. V shed 3 bases and J 1 base; nucleotides not matched to a gene: 2. The CDR3 consists of 15 residues. CDR3 sequence (DNA): TGTGCTAGTGGTTTACAGGGGTTGAACACCGGGGAGCTGTTTTTT. Translating gives CASGLQGLNTGELFF.

The V and J genes are TRBV2 and TRBJ2-7, with D perhaps TRBD1 (5 bases). Deletions cut 8 bases from V and 2 bases from J, with 10 bases between. This CDR3 is built from 12 residues. The germline gives CDR1 SNHLY, CDR2 FYNNEI. The CDR3 DNA follows: TGTGCCAGCTACAGCAGGGCCTACGAGCAGTACTTC. This codes for CASYSRAYEQYF.